The 25 T cell receptor beta chains below all came from one sample that was sequenced in a study of breast tumors, draining lymph nodes, adjacent tissues. TCRdb re-derived calls from the multiplex PCR reads in MiXCR, one entry per CDR3 protein. The table has about 14,000 distinct CDR3 sequences, around 50% seen once; the top ten hold about 30%. Sequencing used tumor-adjacent breast tissue. The receptors were sampled from a female donor with breast cancer. Some clones in this sample may be carry-over from other donors' samples.

The sample holds a few counts of this clonotype. The gene calls are TRBV19 and TRBJ2-7, with TRBD2 as a possible D gene (5 bases). Trimming stripped 8 bases from V and 0 bases from J, with 11 bases between. The CDR3 is made up of 13 amino acids. The V gene's germline CDR1 is LNHDA and CDR2 SQIVND (reference sequence). The CDR3 nucleotides read TGTGCCAGTCAACCGGGGAGCTCCTACGAGCAGTACTTC. Translation: CASQPGSSYEQYF.

The chain employs TRBV20-1 and TRBJ2-3; 10 nucleotides match TRBD2. Germline CDR1 reads DFQATT; CDR2 reads SNEGSKA (reference sequence). The CDR3 consists of 18 residues. Unmatched junction bases numbered 19, after V lost 3 bases and J lost 7 bases. CDR3 loop: CSARGGGASGSVVNTQYF. The CDR3 region has the DNA TGCAGTGCTAGGGGTGGCGGAGCTAGCGGGAGTGTAGTAAATACGCAGTATTTT.

This clonotype has ten or more counts. The chain couples TRBV12-3 or TRBV12-4 to TRBJ2-3; D not resolved. The CDR3 is 13 amino acids. V shed 10 bases and J shed 0 bases, with 11 bases lying between them. The CDR3 here is CATSLGSTDTQYF. The CDR3 region has the DNA TGTGCCACCTCACTGGGTAGCACAGATACGCAGTATTTT.

The table lists this clonotype with many counts. The V and J genes are TRBV24-1 and TRBJ2-3; 8 bases agree with TRBD2. The junction had 12 bases not matched to a gene; V was cut back by 5 bases and J by 9 bases. The CDR3 runs to 15 residues. Germline V CDR1 and CDR2: KGHDR, SFDVKD. CDR3 amino acids: CATSGSIGGGVTQYF. CDR3 nucleotide sequence: TGTGCCACCAGTGGTTCTATCGGGGGGGGGGTAACGCAGTATTTT.

The J gene is TRBJ2-1, the V gene TRBV6-2 or TRBV6-3; 10 nucleotides match TRBD2. J was trimmed by 5 bases and V by 2 bases; bases with no gene match: 6. CDR3 length equals 16 residues. Germline loops: CDR1 MNHEY, CDR2 SVGEGT. The CDR3 region is CASSYVSSGRDNEQFF. The DNA of the CDR3 is TGTGCCAGCAGTTACGTATCTAGCGGGAGAGACAATGAGCAGTTCTTC.

This clonotype turned up a few times. The chain is built from TRBV29-1 and TRBJ2-1, with D hard to call. V gave up 0 bases and J gave up 8 bases, with 8 bases separating them. This CDR3 has 12 residues. Per germline, CDR1 SQVTM and CDR2 ANQGSEA. Here the CDR3 DNA reads TGCAGCGTTGAAGATGCCGGTTATGAGCAGTTCTTC. It translates to CSVEDAGYEQFF.

The chain is built from TRBV12-3 or TRBV12-4 and TRBJ1-2, with 8 bases matching TRBD1. There are 13 residues in the CDR3. The junction had 7 bases not matched to a gene; V was cut back by 11 bases and J by 2 bases. CDR3 region: CASNYRGNYGYTF. The CDR3 DNA follows: TGTGCCTCCAACTACAGGGGGAACTATGGCTACACCTTC.

This clonotype has at least ten counts. The V and J genes are TRBV2 and TRBJ1-1, with 8 nucleotides matching TRBD1. Trimming took 7 bases from V and 5 from J; bases not matched to a gene: 18. The length of the CDR3 is 17 residues. Germline V gives CDR1 SNHLY, CDR2 FYNNEI. CDR3 sequence (DNA): TGTGCCAGCATCGGAACTACAGGGGGACCGCGGTGGACTGAAGCTTTCTTT. This gives the protein CASIGTTGGPRWTEAFF.

Notes on this clonotype: The CDR3 end shows no conserved phenylalanine or tryptophan, and so a read error is likely. V gene TRBV6-5 combines with J gene TRBJ2-1; 9 positions agree with TRBD2. CDR3 length: 17 amino acids. Germline-derived CDR1 and CDR2 are MNHEY and SVGAGI. CDR3: CASSYTPSSGAYSEQFS. Written as DNA, the CDR3 is TGTGCCAGCAGTTACACCCCTTCTAGCGGGGCATACAGTGAGCAGTTCTCC.

The V and J genes are TRBV19 and TRBJ2-1; D may match TRBD1 or TRBD2 (5 bases each). Trimming cost V 5 bases and J 3 bases, with 11 bases left between them. The CDR3 spans 14 residues. Germline-derived CDR1 and CDR2 are LNHDA and SQIVND (reference sequence). CDR3 amino acids: CASSVSGRYNEQFF. CDR3 nucleotide sequence: TGTGCCAGTAGTGTTTCGGGGCGCTACAATGAGCAGTTCTTC.

In its sample, this clonotype is medium-sized. The chain employs TRBV11-1 and TRBJ1-2, with TRBD1 matching over 10 bases. The length of the CDR3 is 16 residues. Losses at the gene ends were 0 bases for V and 0 bases for J; bases not matched to a gene: 1. Germline V gives CDR1 SGHAT, CDR2 FQDESV (reference sequence). The DNA for the CDR3 is TGTGCCAGCAGCTTAGCCGGGACAGGGGCTAACTATGGCTACACCTTC. The encoded protein is CASSLAGTGANYGYTF.

This clonotype occurred many times. A much larger clonotype is one base distant, so this may be a read error. CDR3: CASSQGPRDPHDYGYTF. CDR3 DNA: TGTGCCAGCAGTCAAGGCCCCCGGGACCCCCACGACTATGGCTACACCTTC. The chain carries TRBV6-1 and TRBJ1-2, with D maybe TRBD1 (5 bases). V lost 5 bases and J lost 3, with 22 bases in between. This CDR3 region has 17 residues. The germline V gene encodes CDR1 MNHNS and CDR2 SASEGT.

This clonotype was counted only a few times. The chain has TRBV29-1 and TRBJ1-3, with D hard to call. V lost 4 bases and J 5 bases, leaving 6 bases between the germline ends. The germline gives CDR1 SQVTM, CDR2 ANQGSEA. This CDR3 has 11 residues. The chain's CDR3 is CSVVVRNTIYF. The CDR3 DNA reads TGCAGCGTTGTGGTGCGAAACACCATATATTTT.

In regard to this clonotype: A much larger clone sits a single nucleotide away, making a read error possible. The chain is built from TRBV27 and TRBJ2-4, with TRBD2 identical over 16 bases. Germline values: CDR1 MNHEY, CDR2 SMNVEV (reference sequence). This CDR3 spans 15 amino acids. CDR3 DNA sequence: TGTGCCAGCAGGGGACTAGCGGGAGGGGAAAACACTCAGTACTTC. Translating it yields CASRGLAGGENTQYF.

This chain connects TRBV20-1 to TRBJ1-5; a possible D gene is TRBD1 (5 bases). Per germline, CDR1 DFQATT and CDR2 SNEGSKA (reference sequence). The CDR3 contains 12 residues. The CDR3 reads CRRTRVNQPQHF. In DNA form, the CDR3 reads TGCAGGAGGACCAGGGTTAATCAGCCCCAGCATTTT.

In its sample, this clonotype was seen many times. The rearrangement uses TRBV6-2 or TRBV6-3 and TRBJ2-4; the D gene is possibly TRBD1 (5 bases). The CDR3 has 17 amino acids. The germline V and J ends were trimmed by 5 bases and 0 bases, with 17 bases remaining between them. Looked up from germline, CDR1 is MNHEY and CDR2 is SVGEGT. The CDR3 region is CASSRPSSGIAKNIQYF. The CDR3 DNA sequence: TGTGCCAGCAGTCGACCTTCATCAGGGATAGCCAAAAACATTCAGTACTTC.

The chain has TRBV7-3 and TRBJ2-3; 12 bases line up with TRBD2. This CDR3 has 17 residues. Per the germline V gene, CDR1 is SGHTA and CDR2 is FQGTGA. V shed 4 bases, J shed 4 bases, and the junction held 9 bases outside the gene matches. CDR3 region: CASSSPSGRVGADTQYF. The DNA of the CDR3 is TGTGCCAGCAGCTCCCCTAGCGGGAGGGTTGGGGCAGATACGCAGTATTTT.

The chain recombines TRBV19 with TRBJ1-2; D may be TRBD1 (5 bases). Per germline, CDR1 LNHDA and CDR2 SQIVND (reference sequence). V gave up 4 bases and J gave up 6 bases, with 12 bases separating them. The CDR3 contains 13 residues. In DNA, the CDR3 is TGTGCCAGTAGTAGGGTGGGGGTTCATGGCTACACCTTC. As protein: CASSRVGVHGYTF.

This rearrangement joins TRBV11-2 to TRBJ2-6, with D hard to call. Germline values: CDR1 SGHAT, CDR2 FQNNGV. The ends were cut back, 2 bases at V and 2 bases at J, with 16 bases in the middle. The CDR3 sequence is 18 residues long. CDR3 sequence (DNA): TGTGCCAGCAGCTTACCGAACCACGATCTAACTGGGGCCAACGTCCTGACTTTC. Translation: CASSLPNHDLTGANVLTF. The full variable domain, with the rest looked up from reference TRBV11-2 and TRBJ2-6, is EAGVAQSPRYKIIEKRQSVAFWCNPISGHATLYWYQQILGQGPKLLIQFQNNGVVDDSQLPKDRFSAERLKGVDSTLKIQPAKLEDSAVYLCASSLPNHDLTGANVLTFGAGSRLTVL.

The rearrangement joins TRBV6-5 to TRBJ2-7; 9 bases fit TRBD1. The CDR3 is 12 amino acids. J was trimmed by 5 bases and V by 6 bases; bases with no gene match: 2. From germline, CDR1 is MNHEY and CDR2 SVGAGI. The CDR3 protein is CASRGQGDEQYF. In DNA form, the CDR3 reads TGTGCCAGCAGGGGACAGGGAGACGAGCAGTACTTC.

As regards this clonotype: Germline is not matched at one junction end, which may reflect a read error. The J gene is TRBJ2-3, the V gene TRBV5-8, with D possibly matching TRBD2 (6 bases). The CDR3 totals 14 residues. Germline V gene sequence: CDR1 SGHTS, CDR2 YDEGEE. The CDR3 region has the DNA TGTGCCAGAAGCTTGGGGACTAGCACAGATACGCAGTATTTT. Its translation is CARSLGTSTDTQYF.

The gene calls are TRBV2 and TRBJ1-5; the match to TRBD1 covers 8 bases. Germline trimming cut 3 bases from V and 1 base from J; bases unmatched to any gene: 8. Germline CDR1 and CDR2: SNHLY and FYNNEI. This CDR3 has 17 amino acids. CDR3 in DNA: TGTGCCAGCAGTGAGGTATCAGGGGGCTACAGCAATCAGCCCCAGCATTTT. Amino acid sequence: CASSEVSGGYSNQPQHF.

This clonotype is a singleton in its sample. The rearrangement uses TRBV20-1 and TRBJ2-3; D perhaps matches TRBD2 (6 bases). The germline CDR1 and CDR2 sequences are DFQATT and SNEGSKA (reference sequence). The V end lost 3 bases, the J end lost 12 bases, and 22 bases lay between the germline ends. The CDR3 length is 14 residues. The CDR3 is CSARPYAGGATQYF. CDR3 nucleotides: TGCAGTGCTAGGCCCTACGCGGGCGGGGCGACCCAGTATTTT.

Many counts were recorded for this clonotype. The rearrangement joins TRBV20-1 to TRBJ2-2; unclear D gene. Deletions cut 3 bases from V and 0 bases from J, with 11 bases between. CDR1 and CDR2 from the germline V gene are DFQATT and SNEGSKA (reference sequence). The CDR3 is made up of 15 amino acids. CDR3 region: CSASPGSTNTGELFF. DNA of the CDR3: TGCAGTGCTAGTCCAGGATCGACGAACACCGGGGAGCTGTTTTTT.

This clonotype has only one observation. This chain uses TRBV11-2 with TRBJ2-3; D uncertain. V was trimmed by 2 bases and J by 0 bases, leaving 9 bases between them. CDR3 length: 15 amino acids. Germline assignment: CDR1 SGHAT and CDR2 FQNNGV. In nucleotides, the CDR3 is TGTGCCAGCAGCTTAACGCTGACAAGCACAGATACGCAGTATTTT. Its protein product is CASSLTLTSTDTQYF.